What follows describes a single T cell receptor (beta chain). Its antigen is not identified. The data are from a study of T cell responses to AZD1222 COVID-19 vaccine. Germline CDR1 and CDR2: MNHEY and SVGAGI. The CDR3 extends over 14 amino acids. Trimming took off 4 bases at V and 1 base at J, with 10 bases between the two ends. Study-wide results and limits: Donors were largely white British and mainly female; clonal diversity was possibly underestimated.

Generated by immunoSEQ multiplex PCR, the TCRdb table keeps only in-frame clones and is missing some. The top ten clones hold roughly 4.5% of a sample with about 90,000 clones, 85% of them seen once. Sequenced material: peripheral blood, taken 28 days after the second AZD1222 dose. The TCR comes from an adult who received the AZD1222 COVID-19 vaccine. The chain employs TRBV6-5 and TRBJ1-2; a possible D gene is TRBD1 (5 bases). CDR3 in DNA: TGTGCCAGCAGTTCCTGGGACGGTAACTATGGCTACACCTTC. Translation: CASSSWDGNYGYTF.